This T cell receptor (beta chain) was profiled in a study of metastatic and nonmetastatic thyroid tumors. Study-level background: The authors compared repertoires across blood and tumor or nodule tissue from malignant and benign thyroid patients.

V dropped 1 base and J dropped 1; count of bases not matched to a gene: 9. This CDR3 is built from 17 residues. CDR1 is SGHNT, CDR2 YYREEE, per germline (reference sequence). Per the original data handling: The study took CDR3 differences across clinicopathological groups and made a distant-metastasis classifier for papillary thyroid cancer from them. TCRdb reanalyzed the PCR reads with MiXCR. The V and J calls were not made by the authors but by TCRdb's processing. The table records tens of thousands of clones, approximately 18% of them present only once. Patients underwent thyroid surgery, and none had received any treatment before it. General observations from the study: As reported, TCR beta diversity in blood and tumor was significantly higher in malignant thyroid tumors than in benign nodules.

With respect to this clone: Its antigen remains unidentified. This CDR3 is also generated by other DNA sequences in the sample.

This sequence joins TRBV5-4 and TRBJ2-7; TRBD2 matches 9 bases. The source material was blood. The source is a male donor with papillary thyroid cancer or a benign thyroid nodule (not recorded which). Some clones in this sample may be carry-over from other donors' samples. CDR3 in amino acids: CASSLPSTSGWSYEQYF. For the CDR3, the DNA is TGTGCCAGCAGCTTGCCCTCTACTAGCGGGTGGTCCTACGAGCAGTACTTC.